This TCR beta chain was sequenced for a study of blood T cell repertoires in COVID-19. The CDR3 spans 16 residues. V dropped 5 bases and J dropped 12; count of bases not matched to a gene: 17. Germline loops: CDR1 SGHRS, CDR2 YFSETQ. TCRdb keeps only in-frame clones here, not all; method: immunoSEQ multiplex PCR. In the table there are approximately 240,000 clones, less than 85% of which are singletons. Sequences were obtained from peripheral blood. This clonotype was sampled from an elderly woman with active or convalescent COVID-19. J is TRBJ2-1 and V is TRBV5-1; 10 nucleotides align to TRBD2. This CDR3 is CASSWGWTSGEGGQFF. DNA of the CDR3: TGCGCCAGCAGTTGGGGATGGACTAGCGGTGAAGGAGGGCAGTTCTTC.